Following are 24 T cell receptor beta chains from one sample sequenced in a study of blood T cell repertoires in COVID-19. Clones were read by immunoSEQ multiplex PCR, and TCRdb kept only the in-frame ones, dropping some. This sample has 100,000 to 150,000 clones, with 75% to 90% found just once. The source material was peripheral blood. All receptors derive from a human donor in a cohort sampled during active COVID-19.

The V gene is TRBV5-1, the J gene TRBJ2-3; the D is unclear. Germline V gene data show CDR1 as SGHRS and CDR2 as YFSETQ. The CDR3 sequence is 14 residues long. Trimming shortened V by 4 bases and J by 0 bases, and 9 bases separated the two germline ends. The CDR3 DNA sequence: TGCGCCAGCAGCAGAGAAGCGAGCACAGATACGCAGTATTTT. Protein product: CASSREASTDTQYF. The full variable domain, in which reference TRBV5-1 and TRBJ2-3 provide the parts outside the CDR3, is KAGVTQTPRYLIKTRGQQVTLSCSPISGHRSVSWYQQTPGQGLQFLFEYFSETQRNKGNFPGRFSGRQFSNSRSEMNVSTLELGDSALYLCASSREASTDTQYFGPGTRLTVL.

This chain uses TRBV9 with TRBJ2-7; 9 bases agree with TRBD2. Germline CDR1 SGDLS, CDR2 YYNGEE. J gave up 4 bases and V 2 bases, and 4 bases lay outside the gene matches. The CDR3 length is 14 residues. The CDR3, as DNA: TGTGCCAGCAGCGTTGGGCGGGAGGGGTACGAGCAGTACTTC. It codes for CASSVGREGYEQYF.

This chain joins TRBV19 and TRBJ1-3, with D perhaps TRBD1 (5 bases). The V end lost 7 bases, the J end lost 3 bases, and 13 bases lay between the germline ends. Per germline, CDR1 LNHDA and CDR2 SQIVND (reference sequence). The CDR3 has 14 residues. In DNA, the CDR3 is TGTGCCAGTACTCGGGGGGGTAGTGGAAACACCATATATTTT. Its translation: CASTRGGSGNTIYF.

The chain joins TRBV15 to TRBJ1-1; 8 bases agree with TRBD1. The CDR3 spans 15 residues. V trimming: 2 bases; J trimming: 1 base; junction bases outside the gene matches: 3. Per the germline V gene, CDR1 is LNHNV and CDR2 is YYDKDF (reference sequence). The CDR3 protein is CATSRPGGPNTEAFF. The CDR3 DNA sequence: TGTGCCACCAGCAGACCAGGGGGCCCGAACACTGAAGCTTTCTTT.

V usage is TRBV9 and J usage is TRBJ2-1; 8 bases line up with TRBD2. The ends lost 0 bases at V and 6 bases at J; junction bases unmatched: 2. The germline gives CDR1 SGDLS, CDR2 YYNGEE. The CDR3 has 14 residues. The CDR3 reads CASSVDGGVNEQFF. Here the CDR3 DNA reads TGTGCCAGCAGCGTAGACGGGGGGGTCAATGAGCAGTTCTTC.

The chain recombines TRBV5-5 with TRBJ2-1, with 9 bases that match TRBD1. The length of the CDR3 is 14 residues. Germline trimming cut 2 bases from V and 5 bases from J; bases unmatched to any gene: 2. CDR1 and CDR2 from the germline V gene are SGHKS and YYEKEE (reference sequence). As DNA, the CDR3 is TGTGCCAGCAGCTTACAGGGGGCAAACAATGAGCAGTTCTTC. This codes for CASSLQGANNEQFF. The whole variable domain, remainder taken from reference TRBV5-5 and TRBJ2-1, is DAGVTQSPTHLIKTRGQQVTLRCSPISGHKSVSWYQQVLGQGPQFIFQYYEKEERGRGNFPDRFSARQFPNYSSELNVNALLLGDSALYLCASSLQGANNEQFFGPGTRLTVL.

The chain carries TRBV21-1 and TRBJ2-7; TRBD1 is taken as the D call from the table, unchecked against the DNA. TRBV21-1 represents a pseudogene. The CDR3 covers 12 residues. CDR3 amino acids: CASSKPIYEQYF. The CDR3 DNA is TGTGCCAGCAGCAAACCCATCTACGAGCAGTACTTC.

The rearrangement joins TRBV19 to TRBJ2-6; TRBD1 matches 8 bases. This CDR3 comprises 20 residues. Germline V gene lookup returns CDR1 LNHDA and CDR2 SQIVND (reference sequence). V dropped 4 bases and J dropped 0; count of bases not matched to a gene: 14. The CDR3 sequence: CASSSNGQGDFLSGANVLTF. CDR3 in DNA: TGTGCCAGTAGTAGCAATGGACAGGGAGATTTTCTCTCTGGGGCCAACGTCCTGACTTTC.

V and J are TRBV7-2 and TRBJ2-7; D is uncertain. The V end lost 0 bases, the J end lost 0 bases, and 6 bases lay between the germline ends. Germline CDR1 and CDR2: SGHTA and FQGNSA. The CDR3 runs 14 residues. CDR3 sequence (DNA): TGTGCCAGCAGCTTAGCCCGGAGCTCCTACGAGCAGTACTTC. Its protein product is CASSLARSSYEQYF.

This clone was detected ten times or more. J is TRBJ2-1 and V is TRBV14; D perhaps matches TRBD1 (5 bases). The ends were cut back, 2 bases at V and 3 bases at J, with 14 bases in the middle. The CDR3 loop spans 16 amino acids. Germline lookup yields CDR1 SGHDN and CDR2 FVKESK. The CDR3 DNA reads TGTGCCAGCAGCCAATTGGGAAGGGGTCTCTACAATGAGCAGTTCTTC. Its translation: CASSQLGRGLYNEQFF.

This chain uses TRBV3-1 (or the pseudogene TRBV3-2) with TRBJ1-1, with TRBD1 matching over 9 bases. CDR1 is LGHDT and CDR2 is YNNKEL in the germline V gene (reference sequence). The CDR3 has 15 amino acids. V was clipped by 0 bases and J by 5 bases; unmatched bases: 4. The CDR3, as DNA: TGTGCCAGCAGCCAAGAGGACAGGGGAGGAACTGAAGCTTTCTTT. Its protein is CASSQEDRGGTEAFF.

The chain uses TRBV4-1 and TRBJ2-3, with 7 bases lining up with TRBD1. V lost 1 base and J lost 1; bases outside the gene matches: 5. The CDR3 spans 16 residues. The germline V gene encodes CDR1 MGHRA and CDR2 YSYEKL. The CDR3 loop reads CASSQGQGMGTDTQYF. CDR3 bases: TGCGCCAGCAGCCAAGGACAGGGAATGGGCACAGATACGCAGTATTTT.

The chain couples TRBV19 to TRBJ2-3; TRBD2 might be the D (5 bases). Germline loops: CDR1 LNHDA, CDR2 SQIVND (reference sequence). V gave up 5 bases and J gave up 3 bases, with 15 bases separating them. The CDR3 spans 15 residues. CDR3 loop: CASSFGPGSTDTQYF. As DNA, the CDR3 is TGTGCCAGTAGTTTCGGACCTGGGAGTACAGATACGCAGTATTTT.

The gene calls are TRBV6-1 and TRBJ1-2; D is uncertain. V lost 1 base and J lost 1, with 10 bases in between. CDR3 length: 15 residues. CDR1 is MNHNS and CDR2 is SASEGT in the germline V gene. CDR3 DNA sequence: TGTGCCAGCAGTGAAGGGGCGGAGGGTAACTATGGCTACACCTTC. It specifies CASSEGAEGNYGYTF.

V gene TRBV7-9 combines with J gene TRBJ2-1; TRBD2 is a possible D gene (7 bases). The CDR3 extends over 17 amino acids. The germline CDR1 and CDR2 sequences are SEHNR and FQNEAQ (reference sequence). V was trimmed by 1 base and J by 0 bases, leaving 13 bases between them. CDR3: CASSLDRGGASYNEQFF. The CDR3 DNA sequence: TGTGCCAGCAGCTTAGACCGTGGGGGGGCCTCCTACAATGAGCAGTTCTTC.

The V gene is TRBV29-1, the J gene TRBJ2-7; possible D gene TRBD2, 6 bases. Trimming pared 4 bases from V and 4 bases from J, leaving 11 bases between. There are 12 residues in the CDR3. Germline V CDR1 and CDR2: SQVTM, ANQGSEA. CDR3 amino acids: CSVGISGYEQYF. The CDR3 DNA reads TGCAGCGTTGGAATTAGCGGTTACGAGCAGTACTTC.

CDR3 amino acids: CASSLDGTNTDTQYF. Here the CDR3 DNA reads TGTGCCAGCAGCTTAGATGGGACTAACACAGATACGCAGTATTTT. V and J are TRBV7-2 and TRBJ2-3, with 7 bases aligning to TRBD2. V lost 1 base and J lost 2; bases outside the gene matches: 3. Germline V gives CDR1 SGHTA, CDR2 FQGNSA. The CDR3 sequence is 15 residues long.

The DNA for the CDR3 is TGTGCCAGTAGTCCCAGCGGGAGGGCGGGTGGTGAGCAGTTCTTC. Encoded protein: CASSPSGRAGGEQFF. This chain links TRBV19 with TRBJ2-1; 10 bases are shared with TRBD2. Trimming took 5 bases from V and 9 from J; bases not matched to a gene: 10. This CDR3 spans 15 amino acids. Germline assignment: CDR1 LNHDA and CDR2 SQIVND (reference sequence). The whole variable domain, filled in from reference TRBV19 and TRBJ2-1, reads DGGITQSPKYLFRKEGQNVTLSCEQNLNHDAMYWYRQDPGQGLRLIYYSQIVNDFQKGDIAEGYSVSREKKESFPLTVTSAQKNPTAFYLCASSPSGRAGGEQFFGPGTRLTVL.

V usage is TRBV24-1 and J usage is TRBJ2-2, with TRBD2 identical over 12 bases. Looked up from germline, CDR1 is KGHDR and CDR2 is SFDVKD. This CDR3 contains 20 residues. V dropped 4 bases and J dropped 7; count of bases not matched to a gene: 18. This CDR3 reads CATSDQIRPGLAGSSGELFF. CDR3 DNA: TGTGCCACCAGTGACCAAATACGACCGGGACTAGCGGGCTCTAGCGGGGAGCTGTTTTTT.

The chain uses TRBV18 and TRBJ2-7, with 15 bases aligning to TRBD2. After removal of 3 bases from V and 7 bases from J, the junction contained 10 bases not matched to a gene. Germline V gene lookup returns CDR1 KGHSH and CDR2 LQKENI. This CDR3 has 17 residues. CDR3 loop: CASSPGLAGGHGEEQYF. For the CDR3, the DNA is TGTGCCAGCTCACCCGGACTAGCGGGGGGGCACGGAGAGGAGCAGTACTTC.

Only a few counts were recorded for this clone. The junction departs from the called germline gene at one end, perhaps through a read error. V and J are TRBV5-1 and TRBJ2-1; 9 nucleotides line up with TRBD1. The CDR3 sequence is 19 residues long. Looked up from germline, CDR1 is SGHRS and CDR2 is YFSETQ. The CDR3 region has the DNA TGCGCCAGCAGCTGGGGGCGTCCACGACAGGGGGTGGGATACACTGAGCAGTTCTTC. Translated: CASSWGRPRQGVGYTEQFF.

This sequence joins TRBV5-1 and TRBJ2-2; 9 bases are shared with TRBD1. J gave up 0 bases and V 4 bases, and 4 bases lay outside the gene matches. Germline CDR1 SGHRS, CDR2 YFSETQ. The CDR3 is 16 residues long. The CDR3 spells CASSGRTGANTGELFF. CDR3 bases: TGCGCCAGCAGCGGAAGGACAGGGGCGAACACCGGGGAGCTGTTTTTT.

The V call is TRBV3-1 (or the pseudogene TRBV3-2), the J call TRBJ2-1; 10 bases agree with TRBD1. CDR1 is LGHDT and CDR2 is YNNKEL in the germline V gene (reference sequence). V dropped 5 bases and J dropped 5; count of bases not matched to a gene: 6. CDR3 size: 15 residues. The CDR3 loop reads CASSFGGQGNNEQFF. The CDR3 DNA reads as TGTGCCAGCAGCTTCGGGGGACAGGGGAACAATGAGCAGTTCTTC.

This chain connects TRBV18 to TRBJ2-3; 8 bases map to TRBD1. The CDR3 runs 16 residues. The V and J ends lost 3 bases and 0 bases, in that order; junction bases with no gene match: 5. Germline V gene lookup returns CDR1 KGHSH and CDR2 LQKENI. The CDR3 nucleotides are TGTGCCAGCTCACCGGGACAGGATCCAAGCACAGATACGCAGTATTTT. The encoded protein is CASSPGQDPSTDTQYF.